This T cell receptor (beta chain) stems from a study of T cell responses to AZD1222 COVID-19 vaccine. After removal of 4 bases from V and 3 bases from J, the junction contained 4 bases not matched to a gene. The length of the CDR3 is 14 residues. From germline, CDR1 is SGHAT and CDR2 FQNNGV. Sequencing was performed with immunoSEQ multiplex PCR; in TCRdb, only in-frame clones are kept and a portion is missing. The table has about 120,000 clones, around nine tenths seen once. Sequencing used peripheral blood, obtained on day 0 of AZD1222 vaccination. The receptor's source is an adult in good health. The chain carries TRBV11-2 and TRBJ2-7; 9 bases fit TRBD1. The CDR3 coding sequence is TGTGCCAGCAGCTGGGAGACAGGGGGCTACGAGCAGTACTTC. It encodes CASSWETGGYEQYF.